Following are 8 T cell receptor beta chains from one sample sequenced in a study of T cell responses to AZD1222 COVID-19 vaccine. The data were produced by immunoSEQ multiplex PCR, yet TCRdb's version contains in-frame clones alone and is incomplete. The table shows 100,000 to 150,000 clones, with around 90% occurring only once. This specimen was peripheral blood, taken on day 0 of AZD1222 vaccination. These receptors all stem from an adult in good health.

V and J are TRBV30 and TRBJ2-2, with D perhaps matching TRBD1 (5 bases). Trimming took off 7 bases at V and 6 bases at J, with 18 bases between the two ends. The V gene's germline CDR1 is GTSNPN and CDR2 SVGIG (reference sequence). This CDR3 comprises 14 residues. This chain's CDR3 is CASDVQGGPGELFF. The CDR3 DNA is TGTGCCTCGGATGTGCAGGGTGGACCCGGGGAGCTGTTTTTT.

The chain links TRBV5-6 to TRBJ1-5, with 8 positions matching TRBD1. Germline-derived CDR1 and CDR2 are SGHDT and YYEEEE. This CDR3 has 15 amino acids. The ends lost 0 bases at V and 6 bases at J; junction bases unmatched: 5. The DNA for the CDR3 is TGTGCCAGCAGCTTGGGGACAGGGTTCCTTCAGCCCCAGCATTTT. Protein: CASSLGTGFLQPQHF.

This clone occurred many times. V is TRBV2 and J is TRBJ1-1; possible D gene TRBD1, 5 bases. The ends were cut back, 10 bases at V and 3 bases at J, with 12 bases in the middle. The CDR3 loop spans 12 amino acids. In germline, CDR1 is SNHLY, CDR2 FYNNEI. CDR3 nucleotides: TGTGCCACCCAGGGAGATGACACTGAAGCTTTCTTT. Its translation is CATQGDDTEAFF.

The chain links TRBV4-2 to TRBJ1-5; no reliable D call. V gave up 4 bases and J gave up 10 bases, with 14 bases separating them. Germline values: CDR1 LGHNA, CDR2 YNFKEQ. CDR3 length equals 13 residues. The CDR3 bases are TGTGCCAGCAGCCCAAGGACCGCCGATCCCCAGCATTTT. It yields the protein CASSPRTADPQHF.

This clone was counted a single time. The chain is built from TRBV29-1 and TRBJ2-7, with 11 positions matching TRBD2. The CDR3 has 13 residues. The V gene's germline CDR1 is SQVTM and CDR2 ANQGSEA. Trimming took 4 bases from V and 6 from J; bases not matched to a gene: 5. In DNA, the CDR3 is TGCAGCGTTGTAGCGGGGGGGCCACTCGAGCAGTACTTC. Translation: CSVVAGGPLEQYF.

The chain has TRBV5-5 and TRBJ2-3; 13 bases match TRBD2. This CDR3 comprises 16 residues. The V segment lost 4 bases and the J segment 2 bases; nucleotides outside the gene matches: 4. Germline lookup yields CDR1 SGHKS and CDR2 YYEKEE (reference sequence). DNA of the CDR3: TGTGCCAGCAGCGTGGGGACTAGCGGGGACACAGATACGCAGTATTTT. It codes for CASSVGTSGDTDTQYF.

The genes are TRBV14 and TRBJ2-3; D gene uncertain. CDR3 length: 12 amino acids. Trimming removed 1 base at V and 5 bases at J, with 4 bases between. CDR1 SGHDN and CDR2 FVKESK come from the germline V gene. CDR3 in DNA: TGTGCCAGCAGCCAAGTTAAAGATACGCAGTATTTT. Translated: CASSQVKDTQYF. Supplemented by reference TRBV14 and TRBJ2-3, the full variable domain reads EAGVTQFPSHSVIEKGQTVTLRCDPISGHDNLYWYRRVMGKEIKFLLHFVKESKQDESGMPNNRFLAERTGGTYSTLKVQPAELEDSGVYFCASSQVKDTQYFGPGTRLTVL.

The chain recombines TRBV19 with TRBJ1-5; no clear D gene. Trimming took 4 bases from V and 5 from J, leaving 9 bases between them. This CDR3 has 13 amino acids. The germline gives CDR1 LNHDA, CDR2 SQIVND (reference sequence). CDR3 sequence reads: CASSKGRDQPQHF. CDR3 nucleotides: TGTGCCAGTAGTAAGGGTCGTGATCAGCCCCAGCATTTT.